These 10 T cell receptor beta chains were sequenced from one sample in a study of blood T cell repertoires in COVID-19. Generated by immunoSEQ multiplex PCR, the TCRdb table keeps only in-frame clones and is missing some. The sample records approximately 140,000 clones, about 87% being singletons. Sequencing input: peripheral blood. The receptors come from a man in his sixties with active or convalescent COVID-19.

The chain has TRBV24-1 and TRBJ2-1, with 8 nucleotides matching TRBD2. Germline V lookup: CDR1 KGHDR, CDR2 SFDVKD. CDR3 length equals 17 residues. The V segment lost 0 bases and the J segment 3 bases; nucleotides outside the gene matches: 6. CDR3 residues: CATSDLATSGGYNEQFF. The CDR3 region has the DNA TGTGCCACCAGTGATTTGGCAACTAGCGGAGGCTACAATGAGCAGTTCTTC.

The V call is TRBV9, the J call TRBJ1-2, with D possibly TRBD1 on 6 matching bases. V lost 4 bases to trimming and J lost 0 bases, with 19 bases between them. This CDR3 comprises 17 residues. The germline V gene has CDR1 SGDLS and CDR2 YYNGEE. CDR3 DNA sequence: TGTGCCAGCAGCCCAAAGACAGGCTCCCTAGCTAACTATGGCTACACCTTC. Translation gives CASSPKTGSLANYGYTF.

V is TRBV2 and J is TRBJ1-1, with 8 nucleotides matching TRBD1. Looked up from germline, CDR1 is SNHLY and CDR2 is FYNNEI. The CDR3 runs 14 residues. V shed 6 bases and J 4 bases; nucleotides not matched to a gene: 7. The CDR3, as DNA: TGTGCCAGCAGCGACAGGGGTGTGGGCACTGAAGCTTTCTTT. It yields the protein CASSDRGVGTEAFF.

This rearrangement joins TRBV27 to TRBJ2-1; the match to TRBD1 covers 8 bases. Germline values: CDR1 MNHEY, CDR2 SMNVEV (reference sequence). The junction had 16 bases not matched to a gene; V was cut back by 10 bases and J by 5 bases. CDR3 size: 16 residues. Here the CDR3 DNA reads TGTGCCACCAGAAATCCCGGGACAGGACGAAACAATGAGCAGTTCTTC. Amino acids: CATRNPGTGRNNEQFF.

The genes are TRBV28 and TRBJ1-2; D is possibly TRBD1 (5 bases). This CDR3 contains 14 residues. Germline V gene data show CDR1 as MDHEN and CDR2 as SYDVKM. Trimming took 3 bases from V and 6 from J, leaving 14 bases between them. The CDR3 nucleotides read TGTGCCAGCAGTTTGGTATCGGGAGGGGATGGCTACACCTTC. This gives the protein CASSLVSGGDGYTF.

CDR3 nucleotides: TGTGCCAGCAGCCAAGAGGCTAGCGGGAGGACTGAGCAGTTCTTC. It encodes CASSQEASGRTEQFF. The chain links TRBV14 to TRBJ2-1; 11 nucleotides agree with TRBD2. The CDR3 length is 15 residues. Germline loops: CDR1 SGHDN, CDR2 FVKESK. V shed 0 bases, J shed 9 bases, and the junction held 4 bases outside the gene matches.

This chain links TRBV28 with TRBJ2-7, with 11 bases aligning to TRBD1. In germline, CDR1 is MDHEN, CDR2 SYDVKM. This CDR3 is 14 amino acids long. J gave up 4 bases and V 4 bases, and 3 bases lay outside the gene matches. In DNA form, the CDR3 reads TGTGCCAGCAGTTCTAGGGACAGGGGGTACGAGCAGTACTTC. Encoded protein: CASSSRDRGYEQYF.

This clone occurred once. The rearrangement links TRBV30 to TRBJ2-7; D possibly corresponds to TRBD1 (5 bases). V dropped 4 bases and J dropped 1 base, with 8 bases sitting between them. From germline, CDR1 is GTSNPN and CDR2 SVGIG (reference sequence). CDR3 length: 12 residues. The CDR3 DNA reads as TGTGCCTGGACCACAGGTTCCTACGAGCAGTACTTC. This sequence encodes CAWTTGSYEQYF.

This clone was detected a few times. V and J are TRBV6-1 and TRBJ2-1, with D possibly TRBD1 on 6 matching bases. Germline V CDR1 and CDR2: MNHNS, SASEGT. The CDR3 length is 16 residues. Trimming took 3 bases from V and 3 from J, leaving 15 bases between them. CDR3 nucleotide sequence: TGTGCCAGCAGTGACTTCTTTGGACAGATCTACAATGAGCAGTTCTTC. This sequence encodes CASSDFFGQIYNEQFF.

V is TRBV7-2 and J is TRBJ2-7; D call uncertain. V was cut by 1 base and J by 0 bases, with 10 bases left in between. The CDR3 covers 15 residues. Germline assignment: CDR1 SGHTA and CDR2 FQGNSA. The CDR3 loop is CASSLGPDSSYEQYF. The CDR3 region has the DNA TGTGCCAGCAGCTTAGGTCCCGATAGCTCCTACGAGCAGTACTTC.